The T cell receptor (beta chain) described here comes from a study of T cells after yellow fever vaccination. Study results and limitations: Any FACS-sorted repertoire could hold abundant clonotypes that contaminate it from the bulk population.

Per germline, CDR1 SEHNR and CDR2 FQNEAQ (reference sequence). The V and J ends lost 10 bases and 6 bases, in that order; junction bases with no gene match: 8. The CDR3 has 13 residues. The sample holds many counts of this clonotype. What it binds is not known. Using its own MiXCR run on the 5' RACE reads, TCRdb lists one record per CDR3 protein. The sample contains over 110,000 distinct CDR3 sequences, over 7% of which appear only once. The clonotype originates from a man between 25 and 39 years old who received the YFV17D yellow fever vaccine. Sequencing used CD4+ T cells sorted from PBMCs, obtained 5 days after the yellow fever booster vaccination. The chain joins TRBV7-9 to TRBJ2-1, with 8 bases identical to TRBD2. DNA of the CDR3: TGTGCCACCGCGGGGACTAGACGCAATGAGCAGTTCTTC. Translated, it gives CATAGTRRNEQFF. The full variable domain, with the rest looked up from reference TRBV7-9 and TRBJ2-1, is DTGVSQNPRHKITKRGQNVTFRCDPISEHNRLYWYRQTLGQGPEFLTYFQNEAQLEKSRLLSDRFSAERPKGSFSTLEIQRTEQGDSAMYLCATAGTRRNEQFFGPGTRLTVL.